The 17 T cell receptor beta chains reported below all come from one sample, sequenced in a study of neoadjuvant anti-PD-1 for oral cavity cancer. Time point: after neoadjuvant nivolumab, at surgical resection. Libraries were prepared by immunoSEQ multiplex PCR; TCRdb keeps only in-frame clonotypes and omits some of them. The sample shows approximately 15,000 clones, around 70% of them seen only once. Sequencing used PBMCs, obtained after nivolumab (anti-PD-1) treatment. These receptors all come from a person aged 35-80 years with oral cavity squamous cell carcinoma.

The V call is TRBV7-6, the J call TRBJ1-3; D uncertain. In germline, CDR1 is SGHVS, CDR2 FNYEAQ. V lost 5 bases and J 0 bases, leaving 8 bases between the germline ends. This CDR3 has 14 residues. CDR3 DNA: TGTGCCAGCAGCCGAGAGGCCTCTGGAAACACCATATATTTT. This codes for CASSREASGNTIYF.

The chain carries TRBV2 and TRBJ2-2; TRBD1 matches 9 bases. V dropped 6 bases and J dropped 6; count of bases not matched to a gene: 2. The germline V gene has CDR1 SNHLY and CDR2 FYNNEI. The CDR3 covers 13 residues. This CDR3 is CASRTGGAGELFF. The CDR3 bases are TGTGCCAGCAGGACAGGGGGGGCCGGGGAGCTGTTTTTT.

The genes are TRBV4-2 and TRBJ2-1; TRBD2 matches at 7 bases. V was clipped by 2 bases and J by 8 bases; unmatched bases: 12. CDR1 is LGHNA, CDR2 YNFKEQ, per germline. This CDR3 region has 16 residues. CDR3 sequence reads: CASSQLGLEIGDEQFF. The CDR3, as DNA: TGTGCCAGCAGCCAACTTGGACTAGAAATAGGGGATGAGCAGTTCTTC.

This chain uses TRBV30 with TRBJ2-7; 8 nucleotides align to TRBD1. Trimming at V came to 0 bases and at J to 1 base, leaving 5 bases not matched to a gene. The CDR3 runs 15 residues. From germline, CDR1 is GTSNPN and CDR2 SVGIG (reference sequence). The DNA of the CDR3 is TGTGCCTGGAGTGTGTTCGGGGACAGGTCCTACGAGCAGTACTTC. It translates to CAWSVFGDRSYEQYF.

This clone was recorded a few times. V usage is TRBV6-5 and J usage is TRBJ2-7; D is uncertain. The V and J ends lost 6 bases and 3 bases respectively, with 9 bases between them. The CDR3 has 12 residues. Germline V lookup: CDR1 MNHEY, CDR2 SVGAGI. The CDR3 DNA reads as TGTGCCAGCAGCTCGAATCTCTACGAGCAGTACTTC. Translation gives CASSSNLYEQYF.

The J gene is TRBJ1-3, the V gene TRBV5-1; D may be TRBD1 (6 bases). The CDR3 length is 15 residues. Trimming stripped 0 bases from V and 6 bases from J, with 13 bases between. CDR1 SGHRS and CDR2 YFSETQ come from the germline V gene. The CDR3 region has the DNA TGCGCCAGCAGCTTGGCTAGGGCAGGGGCAAACACCATATATTTT. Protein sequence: CASSLARAGANTIYF.

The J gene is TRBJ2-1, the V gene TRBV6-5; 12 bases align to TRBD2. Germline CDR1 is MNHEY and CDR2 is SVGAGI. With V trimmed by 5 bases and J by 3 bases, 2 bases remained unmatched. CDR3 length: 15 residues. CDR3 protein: CASSLAGGFYNEQFF. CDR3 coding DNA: TGTGCCAGCAGTCTAGCGGGAGGGTTCTACAATGAGCAGTTCTTC.

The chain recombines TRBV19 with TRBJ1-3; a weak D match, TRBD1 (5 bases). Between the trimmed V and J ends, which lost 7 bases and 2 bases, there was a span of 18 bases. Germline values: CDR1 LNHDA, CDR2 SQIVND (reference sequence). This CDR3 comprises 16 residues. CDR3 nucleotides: TGTGCCAGTACCCTACCCGGGGGGAATACTGGAAACACCATATATTTT. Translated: CASTLPGGNTGNTIYF.

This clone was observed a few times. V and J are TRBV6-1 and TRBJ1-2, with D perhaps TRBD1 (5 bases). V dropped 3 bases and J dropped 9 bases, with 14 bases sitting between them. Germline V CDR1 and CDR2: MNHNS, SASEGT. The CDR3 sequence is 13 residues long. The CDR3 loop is CASSDSGLDRYTF. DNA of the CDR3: TGTGCCAGCAGTGATTCGGGACTCGACCGCTACACCTTC.

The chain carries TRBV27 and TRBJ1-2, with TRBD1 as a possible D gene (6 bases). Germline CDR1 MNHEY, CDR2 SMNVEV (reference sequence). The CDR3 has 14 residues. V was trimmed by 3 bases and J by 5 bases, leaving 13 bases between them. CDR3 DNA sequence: TGTGCCAGCAGTTTGAGAGGGGGAGGGTATGGCTACACCTTC. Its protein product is CASSLRGGGYGYTF.

The CDR3 DNA reads as TGTGCCAGCAGTGTCCCGGGACAGACAAGCCAAGAGACCCAGTACTTC. Residues: CASSVPGQTSQETQYF. The V call is TRBV2, the J call TRBJ2-5; TRBD1 aligns across 7 bases. Germline assignment: CDR1 SNHLY and CDR2 FYNNEI. The CDR3 contains 16 residues. Trimming took 4 bases from V and 1 from J; bases not matched to a gene: 9.

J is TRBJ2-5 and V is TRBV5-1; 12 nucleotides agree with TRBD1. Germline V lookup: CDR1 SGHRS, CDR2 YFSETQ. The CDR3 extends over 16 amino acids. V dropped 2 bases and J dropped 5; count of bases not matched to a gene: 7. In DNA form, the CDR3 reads TGCGCCAGCAGCTTAGGGACAGGGGGCAAGTTGGAGACCCAGTACTTC. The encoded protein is CASSLGTGGKLETQYF.

The CDR3 is CASSLLAGYNNEQFF. The DNA for the CDR3 is TGTGCCAGCAGCTTACTAGCGGGATATAACAATGAGCAGTTCTTC. The chain carries TRBV7-9 and TRBJ2-1; TRBD2 agrees at 9 bases. Germline V lookup: CDR1 SEHNR, CDR2 FQNEAQ (reference sequence). The junction had 4 bases not matched to a gene; V was cut back by 2 bases and J by 5 bases. The CDR3 has 15 amino acids.

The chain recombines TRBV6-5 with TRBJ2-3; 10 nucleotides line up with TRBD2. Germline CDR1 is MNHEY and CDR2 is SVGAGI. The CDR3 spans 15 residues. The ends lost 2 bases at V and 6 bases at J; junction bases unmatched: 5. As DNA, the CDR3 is TGTGCCAGCAGTTACGGAGCGGGAGGGCCTGATACGCAGTATTTT. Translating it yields CASSYGAGGPDTQYF.

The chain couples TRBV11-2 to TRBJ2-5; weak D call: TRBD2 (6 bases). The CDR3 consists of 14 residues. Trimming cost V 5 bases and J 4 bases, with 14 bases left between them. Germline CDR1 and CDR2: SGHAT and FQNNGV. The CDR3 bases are TGTGCCAGCAGCCCCGGGGGAGGCGTAGAGACCCAGTACTTC. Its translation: CASSPGGGVETQYF.

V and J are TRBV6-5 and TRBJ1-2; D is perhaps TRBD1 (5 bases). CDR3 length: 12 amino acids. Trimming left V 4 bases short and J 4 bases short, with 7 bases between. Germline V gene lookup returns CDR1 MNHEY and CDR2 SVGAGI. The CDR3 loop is CASSFDSYGYTF. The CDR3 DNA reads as TGTGCCAGCAGTTTCGACAGCTATGGCTACACCTTC.

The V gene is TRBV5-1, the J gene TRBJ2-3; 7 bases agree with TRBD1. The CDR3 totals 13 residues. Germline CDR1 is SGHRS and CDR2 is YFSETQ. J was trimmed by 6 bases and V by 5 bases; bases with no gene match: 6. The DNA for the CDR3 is TGCGCCAGCAGTTTTACAGGGGCGGATACGCAGTATTTT. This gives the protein CASSFTGADTQYF.